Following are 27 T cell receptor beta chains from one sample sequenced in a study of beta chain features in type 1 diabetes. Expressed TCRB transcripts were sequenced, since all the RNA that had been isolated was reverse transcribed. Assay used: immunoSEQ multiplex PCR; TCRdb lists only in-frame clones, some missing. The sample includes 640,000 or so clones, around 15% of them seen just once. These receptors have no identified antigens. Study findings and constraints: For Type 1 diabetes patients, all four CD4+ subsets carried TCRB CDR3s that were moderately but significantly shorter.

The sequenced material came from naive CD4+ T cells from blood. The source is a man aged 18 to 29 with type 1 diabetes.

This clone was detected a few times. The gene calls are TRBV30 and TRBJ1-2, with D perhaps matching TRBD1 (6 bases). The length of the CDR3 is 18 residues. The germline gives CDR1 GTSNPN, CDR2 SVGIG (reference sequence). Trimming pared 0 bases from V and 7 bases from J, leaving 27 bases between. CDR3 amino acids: CAWSVLLMGDIWSRGYTF. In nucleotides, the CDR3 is TGTGCCTGGAGTGTACTCTTAATGGGGGACATCTGGAGCCGTGGCTACACCTTC.

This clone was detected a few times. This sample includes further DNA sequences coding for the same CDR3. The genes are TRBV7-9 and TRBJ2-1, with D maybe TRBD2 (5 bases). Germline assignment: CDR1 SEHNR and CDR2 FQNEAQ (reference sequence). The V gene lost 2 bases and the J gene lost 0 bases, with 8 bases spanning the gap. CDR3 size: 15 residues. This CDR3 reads CASSLPGSSYNEQFF. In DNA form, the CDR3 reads TGTGCCAGCAGCTTACCGGGAAGCTCCTACAATGAGCAGTTCTTC.

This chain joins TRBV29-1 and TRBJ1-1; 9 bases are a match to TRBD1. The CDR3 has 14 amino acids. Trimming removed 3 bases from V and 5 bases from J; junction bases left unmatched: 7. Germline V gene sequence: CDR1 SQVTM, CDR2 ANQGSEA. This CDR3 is CSVEGTGWGTEAFF. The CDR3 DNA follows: TGCAGCGTTGAGGGGACAGGGTGGGGGACTGAAGCTTTCTTT.

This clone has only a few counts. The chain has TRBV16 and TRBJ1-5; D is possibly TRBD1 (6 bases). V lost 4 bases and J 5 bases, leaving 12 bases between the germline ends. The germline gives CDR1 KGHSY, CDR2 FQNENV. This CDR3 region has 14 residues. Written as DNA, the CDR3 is TGTGCCAGCAGCCCCACGGCAGGGGATCAGCCCCAGCATTTT. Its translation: CASSPTAGDQPQHF.

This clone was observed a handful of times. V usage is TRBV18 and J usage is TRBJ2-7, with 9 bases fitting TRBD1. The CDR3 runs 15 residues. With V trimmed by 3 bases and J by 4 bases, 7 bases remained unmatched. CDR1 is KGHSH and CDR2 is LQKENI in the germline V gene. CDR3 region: CASSPFTGGEYEQYF. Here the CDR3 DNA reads TGTGCCAGCTCACCTTTCACAGGGGGCGAATACGAGCAGTACTTC.

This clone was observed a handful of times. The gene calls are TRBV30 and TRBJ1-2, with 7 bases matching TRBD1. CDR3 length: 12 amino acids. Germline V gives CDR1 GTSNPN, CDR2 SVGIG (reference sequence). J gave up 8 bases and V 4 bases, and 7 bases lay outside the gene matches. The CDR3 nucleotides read TGTGCCTGGACCCCGACAGGGCGAGGCTACACCTTC. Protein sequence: CAWTPTGRGYTF.

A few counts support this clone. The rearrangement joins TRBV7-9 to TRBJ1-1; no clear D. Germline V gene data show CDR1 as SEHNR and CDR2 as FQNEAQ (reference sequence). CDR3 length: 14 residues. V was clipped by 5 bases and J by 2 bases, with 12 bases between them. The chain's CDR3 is CASSVEVTNTEAFF. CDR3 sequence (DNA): TGTGCCAGCAGCGTCGAAGTTACCAACACTGAAGCTTTCTTT.

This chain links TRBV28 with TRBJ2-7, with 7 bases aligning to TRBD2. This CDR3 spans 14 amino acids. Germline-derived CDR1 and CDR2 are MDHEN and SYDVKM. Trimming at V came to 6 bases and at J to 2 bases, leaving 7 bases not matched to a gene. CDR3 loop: CASRNRGGTYEQYF. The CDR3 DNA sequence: TGTGCCAGCAGGAACCGCGGGGGTACCTACGAGCAGTACTTC.

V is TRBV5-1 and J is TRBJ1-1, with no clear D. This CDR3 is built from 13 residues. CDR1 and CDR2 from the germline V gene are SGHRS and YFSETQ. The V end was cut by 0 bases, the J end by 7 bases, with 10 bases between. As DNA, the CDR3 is TGCGCCAGCAGCTTGGGAGGCGGCAATGAAGCTTTCTTT. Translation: CASSLGGGNEAFF.

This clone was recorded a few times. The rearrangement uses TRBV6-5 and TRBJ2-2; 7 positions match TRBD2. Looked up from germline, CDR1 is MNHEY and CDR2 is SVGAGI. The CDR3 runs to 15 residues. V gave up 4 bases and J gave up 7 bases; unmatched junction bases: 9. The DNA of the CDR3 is TGTGCCAGCAGTTGGGCGAAGCGGGGTGACGGGGAGCTGTTTTTT. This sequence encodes CASSWAKRGDGELFF.

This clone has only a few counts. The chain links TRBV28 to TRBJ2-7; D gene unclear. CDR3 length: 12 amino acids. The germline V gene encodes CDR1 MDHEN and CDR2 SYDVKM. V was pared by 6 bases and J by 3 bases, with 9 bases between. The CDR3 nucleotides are TGTGCCAGCAGCATCCAGAGCTACGAGCAGTACTTC. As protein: CASSIQSYEQYF.

The CDR3 sequence: CAWSLTSYNSPLHF. Written as DNA, the CDR3 is TGTGCCTGGAGCCTGACATCCTATAATTCACCCCTCCACTTT. The chain joins TRBV30 to TRBJ1-6, with unresolved D. The germline CDR1 and CDR2 sequences are GTSNPN and SVGIG (reference sequence). V lost 3 bases and J lost 1, with 7 bases in between. The CDR3 contains 14 residues.

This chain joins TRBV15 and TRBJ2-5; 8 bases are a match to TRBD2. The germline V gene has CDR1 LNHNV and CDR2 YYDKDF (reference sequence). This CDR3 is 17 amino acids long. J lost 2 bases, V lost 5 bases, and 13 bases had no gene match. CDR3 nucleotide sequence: TGTGCCACCAGCTCCCCGCTGGGACGGGAGGGTCAAGAGACCCAGTACTTC. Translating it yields CATSSPLGREGQETQYF.

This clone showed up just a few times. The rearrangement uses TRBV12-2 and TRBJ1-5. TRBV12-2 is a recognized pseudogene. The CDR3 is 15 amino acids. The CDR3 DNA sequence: TGTGCAAGTCGCTTCCGAATCGGTAGCAATCAGCCCCAGCATTTT. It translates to CASRFRIGSNQPQHF.

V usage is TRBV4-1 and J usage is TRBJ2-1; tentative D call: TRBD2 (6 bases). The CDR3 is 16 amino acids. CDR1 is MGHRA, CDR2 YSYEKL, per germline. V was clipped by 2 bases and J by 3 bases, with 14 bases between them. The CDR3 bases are TGCGCCAGCAGCCAAATGGAGGGTCGGGGCTACAATGAGCAGTTCTTC. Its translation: CASSQMEGRGYNEQFF.

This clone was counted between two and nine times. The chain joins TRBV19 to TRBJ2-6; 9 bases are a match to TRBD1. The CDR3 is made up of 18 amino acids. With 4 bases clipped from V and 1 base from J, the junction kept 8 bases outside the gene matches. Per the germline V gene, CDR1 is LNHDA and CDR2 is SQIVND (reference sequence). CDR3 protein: CASSTRTGEGSGANVLTF. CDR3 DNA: TGTGCCAGTAGTACGAGGACAGGGGAAGGATCTGGGGCCAACGTCCTGACTTTC.

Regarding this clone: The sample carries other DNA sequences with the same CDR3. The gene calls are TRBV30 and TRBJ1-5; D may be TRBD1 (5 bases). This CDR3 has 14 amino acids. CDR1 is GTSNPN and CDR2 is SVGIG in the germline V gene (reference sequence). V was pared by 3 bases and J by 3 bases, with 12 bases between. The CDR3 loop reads CAWSVGTVNQPQHF. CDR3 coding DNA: TGTGCCTGGAGCGTCGGGACCGTCAATCAGCCCCAGCATTTT.

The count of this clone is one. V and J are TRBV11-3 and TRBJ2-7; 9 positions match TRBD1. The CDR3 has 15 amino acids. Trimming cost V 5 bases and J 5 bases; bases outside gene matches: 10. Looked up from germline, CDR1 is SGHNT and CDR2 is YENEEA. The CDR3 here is CASSPWGQGSNEQYF. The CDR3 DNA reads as TGTGCCAGCAGCCCCTGGGGACAGGGTAGTAACGAGCAGTACTTC. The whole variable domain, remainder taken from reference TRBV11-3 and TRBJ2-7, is EAGVVQSPRYKIIEKKQPVAFWCNPISGHNTLYWYLQNLGQGPELLIRYENEEAVDDSQLPKDRFSAERLKGVDSTLKIQPAELGDSAVYLCASSPWGQGSNEQYFGPGTRLTVT.

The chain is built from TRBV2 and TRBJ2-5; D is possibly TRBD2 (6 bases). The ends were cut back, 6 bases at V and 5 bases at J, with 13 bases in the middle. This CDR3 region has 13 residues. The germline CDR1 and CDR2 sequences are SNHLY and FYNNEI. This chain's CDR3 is CASSARGIETQYF. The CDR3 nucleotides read TGTGCCAGCAGCGCCCGCGGGATCGAGACCCAGTACTTC.

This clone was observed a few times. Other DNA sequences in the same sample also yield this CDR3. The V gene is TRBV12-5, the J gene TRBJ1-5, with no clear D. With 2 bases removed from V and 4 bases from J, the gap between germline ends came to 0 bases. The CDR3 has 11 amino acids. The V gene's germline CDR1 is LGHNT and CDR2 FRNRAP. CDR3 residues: CASGLNQPQHF. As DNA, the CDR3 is TGTGCTAGTGGTTTGAATCAGCCCCAGCATTTT.

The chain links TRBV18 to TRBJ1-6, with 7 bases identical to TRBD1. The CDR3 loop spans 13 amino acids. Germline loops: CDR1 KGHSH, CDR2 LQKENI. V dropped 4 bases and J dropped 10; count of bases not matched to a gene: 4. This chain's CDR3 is CASSQGARSPLHF. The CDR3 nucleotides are TGTGCCAGCTCACAGGGGGCACGGTCACCCCTCCACTTT.

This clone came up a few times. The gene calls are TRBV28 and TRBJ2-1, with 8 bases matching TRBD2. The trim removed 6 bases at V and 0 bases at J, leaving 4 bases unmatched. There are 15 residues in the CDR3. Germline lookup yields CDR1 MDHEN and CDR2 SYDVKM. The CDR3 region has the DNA TGTGCCAGCAGAACGGGGGGGCTCTCCTACAATGAGCAGTTCTTC. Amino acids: CASRTGGLSYNEQFF.

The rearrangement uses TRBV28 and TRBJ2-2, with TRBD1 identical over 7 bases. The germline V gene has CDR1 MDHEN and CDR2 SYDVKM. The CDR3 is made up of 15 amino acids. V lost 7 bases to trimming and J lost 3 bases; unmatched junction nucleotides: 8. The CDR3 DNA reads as TGTGCCAGCACCTCGGGTCAGGGGGACACCGGGGAGCTGTTTTTT. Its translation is CASTSGQGDTGELFF. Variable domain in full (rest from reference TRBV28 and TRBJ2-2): DVKVTQSSRYLVKRTGEKVFLECVQDMDHENMFWYRQDPGLGLRLIYFSYDVKMKEKGDIPEGYSVSREKKERFSLILESASTNQTSMYLCASTSGQGDTGELFFGEGSRLTVL.

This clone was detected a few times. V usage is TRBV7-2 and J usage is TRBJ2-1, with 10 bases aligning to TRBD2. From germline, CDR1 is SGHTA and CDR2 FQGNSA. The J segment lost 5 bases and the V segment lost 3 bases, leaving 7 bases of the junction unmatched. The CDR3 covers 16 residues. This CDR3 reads CASSFRPGLANNEQFF. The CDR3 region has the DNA TGTGCCAGCAGCTTCCGACCGGGACTAGCGAACAATGAGCAGTTCTTC.

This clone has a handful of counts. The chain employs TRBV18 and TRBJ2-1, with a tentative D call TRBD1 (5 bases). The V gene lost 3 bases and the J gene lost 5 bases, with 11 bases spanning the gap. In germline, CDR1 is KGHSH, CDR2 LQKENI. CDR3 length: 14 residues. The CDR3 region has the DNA TGTGCCAGCTCACCGGATATGACAGACAATGAGCAGTTCTTC. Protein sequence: CASSPDMTDNEQFF. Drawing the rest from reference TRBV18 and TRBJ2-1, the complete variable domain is NAGVMQNPRHLVRRRGQEARLRCSPMKGHSHVYWYRQLPEEGLKFMVYLQKENIIDESGMPKERFSAEFPKEGPSILRIQQVVRGDSAAYFCASSPDMTDNEQFFGPGTRLTVL.

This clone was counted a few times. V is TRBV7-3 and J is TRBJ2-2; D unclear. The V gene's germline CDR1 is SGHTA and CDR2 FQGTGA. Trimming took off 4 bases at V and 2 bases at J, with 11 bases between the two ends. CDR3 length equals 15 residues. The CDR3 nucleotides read TGTGCCAGCAGCTCGGGCACGTTAAACACCGGGGAGCTGTTTTTT. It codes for CASSSGTLNTGELFF.

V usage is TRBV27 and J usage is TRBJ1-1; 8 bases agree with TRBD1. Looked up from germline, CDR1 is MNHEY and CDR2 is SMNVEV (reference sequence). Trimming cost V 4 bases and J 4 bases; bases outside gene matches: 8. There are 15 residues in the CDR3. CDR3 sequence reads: CASSSGQGGLTEAFF. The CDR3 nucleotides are TGTGCCAGCAGTTCCGGACAGGGCGGGCTCACTGAAGCTTTCTTT.